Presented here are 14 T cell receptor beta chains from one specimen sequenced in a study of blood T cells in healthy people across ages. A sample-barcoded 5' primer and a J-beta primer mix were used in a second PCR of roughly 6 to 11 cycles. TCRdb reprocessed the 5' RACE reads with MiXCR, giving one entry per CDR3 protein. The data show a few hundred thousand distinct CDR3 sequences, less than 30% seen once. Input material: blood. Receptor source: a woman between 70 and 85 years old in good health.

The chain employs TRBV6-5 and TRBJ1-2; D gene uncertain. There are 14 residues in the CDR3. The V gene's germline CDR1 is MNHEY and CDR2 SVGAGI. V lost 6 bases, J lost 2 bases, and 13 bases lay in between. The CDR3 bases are TGTGCCAGCAGGTCCCCAATCGGGAACTATGGCTACACCTTC. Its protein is CASRSPIGNYGYTF.

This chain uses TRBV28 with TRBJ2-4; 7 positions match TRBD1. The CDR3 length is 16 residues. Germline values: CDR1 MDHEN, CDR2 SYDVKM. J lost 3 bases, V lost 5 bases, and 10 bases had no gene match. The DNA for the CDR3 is TGTGCCAGCAGTACACGACAGGGCTTGGGCAAAAACATTCAGTACTTC. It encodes CASSTRQGLGKNIQYF.

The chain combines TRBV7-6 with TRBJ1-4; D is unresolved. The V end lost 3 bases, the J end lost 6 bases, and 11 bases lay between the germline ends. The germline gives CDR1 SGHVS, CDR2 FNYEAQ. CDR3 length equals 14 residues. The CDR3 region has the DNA TGTGCCAGCAGCTTTGGACCCGTGGATGAAAAACTGTTTTTT. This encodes CASSFGPVDEKLFF.

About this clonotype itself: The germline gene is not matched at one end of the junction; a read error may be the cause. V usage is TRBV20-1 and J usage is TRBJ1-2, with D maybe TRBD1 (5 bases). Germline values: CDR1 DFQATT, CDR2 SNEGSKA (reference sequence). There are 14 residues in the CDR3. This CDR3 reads CSARDGFWDYGYTF. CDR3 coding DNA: TGCAGTGCTAGAGACGGATTTTGGGACTACGGCTACACCTTC.

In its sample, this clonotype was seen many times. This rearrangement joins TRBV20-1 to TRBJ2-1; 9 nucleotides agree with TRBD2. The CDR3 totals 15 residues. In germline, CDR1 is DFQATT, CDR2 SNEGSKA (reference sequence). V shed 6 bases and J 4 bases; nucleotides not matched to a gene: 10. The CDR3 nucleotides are TGCAGTGCCAAGCCGGGACTAGCAGGTTACAATGAGCAGTTCTTC. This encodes CSAKPGLAGYNEQFF.

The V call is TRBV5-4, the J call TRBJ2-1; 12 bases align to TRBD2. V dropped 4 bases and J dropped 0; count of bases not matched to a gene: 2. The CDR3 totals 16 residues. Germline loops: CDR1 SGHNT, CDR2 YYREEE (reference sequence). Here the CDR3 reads CASSPTSGGSYNEQFF. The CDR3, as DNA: TGTGCCAGCAGCCCGACTAGCGGGGGCTCCTACAATGAGCAGTTCTTC.

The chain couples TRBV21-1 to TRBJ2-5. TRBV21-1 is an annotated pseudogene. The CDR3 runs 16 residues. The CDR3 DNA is TGTGCCAGCAGCGAAAGCTGGCGAGGCCACCAAGAGACCCAGTACTTC. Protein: CASSESWRGHQETQYF.

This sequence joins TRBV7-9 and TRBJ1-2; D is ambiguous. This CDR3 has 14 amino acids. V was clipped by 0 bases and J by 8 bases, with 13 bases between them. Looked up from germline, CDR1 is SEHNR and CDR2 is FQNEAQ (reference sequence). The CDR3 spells CASSLALSLFGYTF. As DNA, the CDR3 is TGTGCCAGCAGCTTAGCGCTCTCCCTCTTCGGCTACACCTTC.

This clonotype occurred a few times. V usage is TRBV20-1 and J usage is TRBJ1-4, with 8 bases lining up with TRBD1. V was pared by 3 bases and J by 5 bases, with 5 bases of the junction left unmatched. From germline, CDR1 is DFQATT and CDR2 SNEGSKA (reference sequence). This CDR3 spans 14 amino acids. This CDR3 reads CSASRDRRNEKLFF. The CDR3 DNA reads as TGCAGTGCTAGCCGGGACAGGCGGAATGAAAAACTGTTTTTT.

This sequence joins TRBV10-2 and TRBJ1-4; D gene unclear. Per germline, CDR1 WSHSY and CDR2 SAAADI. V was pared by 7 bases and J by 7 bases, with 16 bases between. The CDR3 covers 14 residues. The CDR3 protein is CASTAEGGGEKLFF. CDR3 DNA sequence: TGCGCCAGCACAGCGGAGGGTGGTGGTGAAAAACTGTTTTTT.

The CDR3 nucleotides are TGCAGCGTCGCAAAGGGGACCCCGACCGGGGAGCTGTTTTTT. Translation gives CSVAKGTPTGELFF. This chain links TRBV29-1 with TRBJ2-2, with D perhaps TRBD1 or TRBD2 (5 bases each). This CDR3 contains 14 residues. Germline V gene lookup returns CDR1 SQVTM and CDR2 ANQGSEA. V gave up 6 bases and J gave up 5 bases, with 16 bases separating them.

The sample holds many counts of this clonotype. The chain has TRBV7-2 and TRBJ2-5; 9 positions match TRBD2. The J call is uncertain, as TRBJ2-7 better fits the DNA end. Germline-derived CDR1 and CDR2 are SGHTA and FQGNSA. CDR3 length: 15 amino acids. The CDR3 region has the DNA TGTGCCAGCAGCTTAGGGAGCGGGAGGATTCCCGAGCAGTACTTC. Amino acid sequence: CASSLGSGRIPEQYF.

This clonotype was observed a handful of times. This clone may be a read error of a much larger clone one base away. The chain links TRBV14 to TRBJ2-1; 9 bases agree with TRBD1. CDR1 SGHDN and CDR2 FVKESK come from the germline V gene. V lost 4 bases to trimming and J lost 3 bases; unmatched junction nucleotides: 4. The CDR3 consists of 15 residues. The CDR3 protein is CASSPRQGGYNEQFF. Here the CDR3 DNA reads TGTGCCAGCAGCCCGAGACAGGGGGGCTACAATGAGCAGTTCTTC.

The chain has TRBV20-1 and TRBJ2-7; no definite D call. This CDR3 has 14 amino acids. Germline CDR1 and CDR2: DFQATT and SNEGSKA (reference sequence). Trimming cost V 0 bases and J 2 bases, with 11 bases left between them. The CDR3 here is CSARDARATYEQYF. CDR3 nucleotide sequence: TGCAGTGCTAGAGATGCCCGGGCAACCTACGAGCAGTACTTC.